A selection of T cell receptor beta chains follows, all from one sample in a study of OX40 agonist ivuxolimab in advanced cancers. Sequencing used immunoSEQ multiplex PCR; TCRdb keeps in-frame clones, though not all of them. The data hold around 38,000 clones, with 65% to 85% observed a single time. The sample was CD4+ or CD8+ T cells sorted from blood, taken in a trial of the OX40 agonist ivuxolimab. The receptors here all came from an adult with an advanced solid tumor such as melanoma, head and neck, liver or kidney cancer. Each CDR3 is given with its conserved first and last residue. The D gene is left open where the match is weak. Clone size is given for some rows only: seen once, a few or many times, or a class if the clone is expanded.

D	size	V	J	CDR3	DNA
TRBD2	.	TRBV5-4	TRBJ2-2	CASSSGTSGFTGELFF	TGTGCCAGCAGCTCCGGGACTAGCGGATTCACCGGGGAGCTGTTTTTT
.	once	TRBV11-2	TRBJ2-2	CASSSWGGPGPGELFF	TGTGCCAGCAGCTCCTGGGGTGGCCCCGGACCCGGGGAGCTGTTTTTT
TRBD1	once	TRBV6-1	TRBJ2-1	CASRAGGYNEQFF	TGTGCCAGCCGGGCAGGGGGTTACAATGAGCAGTTCTTC
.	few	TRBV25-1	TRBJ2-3	CASSEGGRTDTQYF	TGTGCCAGCAGTGAAGGAGGGCGCACAGATACGCAGTATTTT
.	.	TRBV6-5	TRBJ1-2	CASSLSGPVVYGYTF	TGTGCCAGCAGTCTGTCGGGACCGGTTGTGTATGGCTACACCTTC
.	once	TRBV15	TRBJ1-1	CATSRAKTEAFF	TGTGCCACCAGCAGAGCGAAGACTGAAGCTTTCTTT
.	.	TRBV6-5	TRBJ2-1	CASSYAGSWNEQFF	TGTGCCAGCAGTTACGCCGGGAGTTGGAATGAGCAGTTCTTC
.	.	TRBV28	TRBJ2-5	CASSTRWEQYF	TGTGCCAGCAGTACCCGGTGGGAGCAGTACTTC
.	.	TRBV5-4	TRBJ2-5	CASSFALEGTQYF	TGTGCCAGCAGCTTCGCCCTAGAGGGGACCCAGTACTTC
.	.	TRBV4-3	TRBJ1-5	CASSQETGQPQHF	TGCGCCAGCAGCCAAGAAACGGGTCAGCCCCAGCATTTT
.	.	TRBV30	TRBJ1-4	CAWTGAGNEKLFF	TGTGCCTGGACAGGGGCTGGTAATGAAAAACTGTTTTTT
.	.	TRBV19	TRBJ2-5	CASSDIGTQYF	TGTGCCAGTAGTGATATAGGGACCCAGTACTTC
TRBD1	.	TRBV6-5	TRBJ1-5	CASSYVGQGGAPPQHF	TGTGCCAGCAGTTACGTGGGACAGGGTGGTGCACCGCCCCAGCATTTT
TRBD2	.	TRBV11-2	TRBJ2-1	CASRPPGLAGVFTNEQFF	TGTGCCAGCAGGCCCCCGGGACTAGCGGGAGTTTTTACGAATGAGCAGTTCTTC
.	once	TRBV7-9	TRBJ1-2	CASSQRTGYGYTF	TGTGCCAGCAGCCAAAGGACCGGCTATGGCTACACCTTC
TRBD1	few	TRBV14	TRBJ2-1	CASSLGQGRRNEQFF	TGTGCCAGCAGTCTTGGACAGGGTAGGAGAAATGAGCAGTTCTTC
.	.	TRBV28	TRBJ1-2	CASLRSQGLNYGYTF	TGTGCCAGCCTACGCTCTCAGGGGCTAAACTATGGCTACACCTTC
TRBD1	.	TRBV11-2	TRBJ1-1	CASSLQGATEAFF	TGTGCCAGCAGCTTGCAGGGGGCCACTGAAGCTTTCTTT
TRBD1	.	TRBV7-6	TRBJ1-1	CASSPRQGKAFF	TGTGCCAGCAGCCCAAGACAGGGGAAAGCTTTCTTT
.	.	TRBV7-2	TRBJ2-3	CASSFESSTQYF	TGTGCCAGCAGCTTTGAGTCTAGTACGCAGTATTTT
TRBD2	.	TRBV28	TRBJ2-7	CASSSYAGGSSYEQYF	TGTGCCAGCAGTTCCTACGCGGGAGGGTCCTCCTACGAGCAGTACTTC
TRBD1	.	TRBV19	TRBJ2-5	CASSIGLRTGGQETQYF	TGTGCCAGTAGTATCGGCCTGCGGACAGGGGGACAAGAGACCCAGTACTTC
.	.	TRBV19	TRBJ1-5	CASSRGEGPQHF	TGTGCCAGTAGTAGGGGGGAAGGGCCCCAGCATTTT
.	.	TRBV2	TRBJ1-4	CASSEGRGANEKLFF	TGTGCCAGCAGTGAAGGCAGGGGAGCTAATGAAAAACTGTTTTTT
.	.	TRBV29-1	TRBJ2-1	CSVMDGGRRNEQFF	TGCAGCGTTATGGATGGGGGTAGAAGGAATGAGCAGTTCTTC
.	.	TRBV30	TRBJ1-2	CAWMLERRPYGYTF	TGTGCCTGGATGTTAGAACGACGGCCCTATGGCTACACCTTC
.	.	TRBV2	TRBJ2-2	CASSPTPGGRSGELFF	TGTGCCAGCAGTCCAACCCCCGGGGGGCGGAGCGGGGAGCTGTTTTTT
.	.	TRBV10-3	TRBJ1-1	CAIKGQQDLEAFF	TGTGCCATCAAGGGTCAGCAGGACCTTGAAGCTTTCTTT
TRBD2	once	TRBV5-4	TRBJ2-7	CASSYLPGLSYYEQYF	TGTGCCAGCAGCTACTTACCGGGACTATCATACTACGAGCAGTACTTC
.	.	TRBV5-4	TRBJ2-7	CASSLAGESSYEQYF	TGTGCCAGCAGCTTGGCGGGCGAGAGCTCCTACGAGCAGTACTTC
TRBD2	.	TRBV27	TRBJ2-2	CASSLYGTSGSQTGELFF	TGTGCCAGCAGTTTATACGGGACTAGCGGGAGTCAAACCGGGGAGCTGTTTTTT
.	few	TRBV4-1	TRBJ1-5	CASSQGPAAGDQPQHF	TGCGCCAGCAGCCAAGGCCCCGCGGCAGGCGATCAGCCCCAGCATTTT
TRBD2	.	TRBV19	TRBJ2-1	CASRRTSGIFNEQFF	TGTGCCAGTAGACGGACTAGCGGGATTTTCAATGAGCAGTTCTTC
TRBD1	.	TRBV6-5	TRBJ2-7	CASSEGQGLREQYF	TGTGCCAGCAGCGAGGGACAGGGGTTGAGGGAGCAGTACTTC
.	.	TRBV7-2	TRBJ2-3	CASSLGAERGDTQYF	TGTGCCAGCAGCCTAGGGGCGGAGCGCGGAGATACGCAGTATTTT
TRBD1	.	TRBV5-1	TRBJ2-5	CASSDTGGTETQYF	TGCGCCAGCAGCGATACAGGGGGGACGGAGACCCAGTACTTC
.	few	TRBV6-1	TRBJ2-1	CASRVRLGGYNEQFF	TGTGCCAGCAGAGTCCGGTTGGGCGGTTACAATGAGCAGTTCTTC
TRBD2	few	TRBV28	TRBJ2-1	CASTRLAGGVNEQFF	TGTGCCAGCACCCGACTAGCGGGAGGCGTCAATGAGCAGTTCTTC
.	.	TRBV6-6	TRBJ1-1	CASKHGGGDEAFF	TGTGCCAGCAAACACGGGGGAGGGGATGAAGCTTTCTTT
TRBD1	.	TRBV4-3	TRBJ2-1	CASSLTGGKNEQFF	TGCGCCAGCAGCCTAACAGGGGGCAAGAATGAGCAGTTCTTC
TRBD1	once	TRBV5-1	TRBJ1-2	CASSVDRAAGYTF	TGCGCCAGCAGCGTCGACAGGGCGGCTGGCTACACCTTC
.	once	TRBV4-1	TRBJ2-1	CASSQPTSLYNEQFF	TGCGCCAGCAGCCAACCTACTAGCCTGTACAATGAGCAGTTCTTC
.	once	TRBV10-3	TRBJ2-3	CAISDKSQATDTQYF	TGTGCCATCAGTGATAAGTCACAGGCCACAGATACGCAGTATTTT
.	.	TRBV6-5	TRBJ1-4	CASRITATNEKLFF	TGTGCCAGCAGGATTACAGCAACTAATGAAAAACTGTTTTTT
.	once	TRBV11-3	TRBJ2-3	CASSLMAGDTQYF	TGTGCCAGCAGCTTAATGGCGGGAGATACGCAGTATTTT
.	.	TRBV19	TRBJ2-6	CASSIVGGLPASGANVLTF	TGTGCCAGTAGTATAGTGGGGGGGCTCCCCGCCTCTGGGGCCAACGTCCTGACTTTC
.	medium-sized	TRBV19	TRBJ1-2	CASSIRNGYTF	TGTGCCAGTAGTATCAGGAATGGCTACACCTTC
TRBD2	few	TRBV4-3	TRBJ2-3	CASSYTSASTDTQYF	TGCGCCAGCAGCTATACTAGCGCAAGCACAGATACGCAGTATTTT
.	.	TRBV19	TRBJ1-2	CASSNSAGGYTF	TGTGCCAGTAGTAATTCGGCGGGTGGCTACACCTTC
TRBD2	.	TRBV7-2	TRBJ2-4	CASSPGLAGAFF	TGTGCCAGCAGCCCCGGACTAGCGGGAGCCTTCTTC
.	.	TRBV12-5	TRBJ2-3	CASAPWGKPDTQYF	TGTGCTAGTGCCCCTTGGGGGAAGCCAGATACGCAGTATTTT
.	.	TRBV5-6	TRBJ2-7	CASSVGGEQYF	TGTGCCAGCAGCGTAGGGGGCGAGCAGTACTTC
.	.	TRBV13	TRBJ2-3	CASSSQNTDTQYF	TGTGCCAGCAGCTCGCAAAACACAGATACGCAGTATTTT
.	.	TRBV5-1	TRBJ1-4	CASSPGSSITNEKLFF	TGCGCCAGCAGTCCTGGGTCCAGTATAACTAATGAAAAACTGTTTTTT
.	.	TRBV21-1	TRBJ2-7	CASTLPHPGDHNYEQYF	TGTGCCAGCACCCTCCCACACCCCGGGGACCACAACTACGAGCAGTACTTC
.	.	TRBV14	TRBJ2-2	CASSPFSALEELFF	TGTGCCAGCAGCCCGTTTAGCGCCCTGGAGGAGCTGTTTTTT
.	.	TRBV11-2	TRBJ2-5	CASSTGPQTQYF	TGTGCCAGCAGCACCGGCCCGCAGACCCAGTACTTC
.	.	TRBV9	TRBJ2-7	CASSGDFYEQYF	TGTGCCAGCAGCGGGGACTTCTACGAGCAGTACTTC
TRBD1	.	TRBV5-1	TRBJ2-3	CASSLETGRGMDTDTQYF	TGCGCCAGCAGCTTGGAGACAGGGAGAGGTATGGACACAGATACGCAGTATTTT
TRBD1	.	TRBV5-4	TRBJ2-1	CASSLVRQGHNEQFF	TGTGCCAGCAGCTTGGTCAGACAGGGACACAATGAGCAGTTCTTC